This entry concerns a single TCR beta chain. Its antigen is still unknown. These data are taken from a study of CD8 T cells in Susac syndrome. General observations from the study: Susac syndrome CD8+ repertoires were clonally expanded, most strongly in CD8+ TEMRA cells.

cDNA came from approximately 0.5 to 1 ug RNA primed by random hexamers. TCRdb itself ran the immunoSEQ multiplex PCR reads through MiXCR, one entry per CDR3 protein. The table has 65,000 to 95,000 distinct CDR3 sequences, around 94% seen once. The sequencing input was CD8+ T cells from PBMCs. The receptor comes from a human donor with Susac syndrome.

The CDR3, as DNA: TGTGCCACCAGTGACAACCGGGAGCAAGAGACCCAGTACTTC. Its translation: CATSDNREQETQYF. The genes are TRBV24-1 and TRBJ2-5; D is perhaps TRBD2 (6 bases). The V and J ends lost 4 bases and 2 bases respectively, with 10 bases between them. Germline assignment: CDR1 KGHDR and CDR2 SFDVKD. CDR3 size: 14 residues.